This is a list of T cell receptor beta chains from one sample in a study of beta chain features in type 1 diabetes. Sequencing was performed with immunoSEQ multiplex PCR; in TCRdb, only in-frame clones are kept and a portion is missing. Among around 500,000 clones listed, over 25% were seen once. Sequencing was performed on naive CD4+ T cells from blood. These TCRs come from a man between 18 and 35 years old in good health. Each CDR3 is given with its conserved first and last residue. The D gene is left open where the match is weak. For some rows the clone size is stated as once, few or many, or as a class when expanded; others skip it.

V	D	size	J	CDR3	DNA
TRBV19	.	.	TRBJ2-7	CASSIGDTYSYEQYF	TGTGCCAGTAGTATCGGGGACACCTACTCCTACGAGCAGTACTTC
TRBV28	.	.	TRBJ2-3	CASSGDIADTQYF	TGTGCCAGCAGTGGAGACATCGCAGATACGCAGTATTTT
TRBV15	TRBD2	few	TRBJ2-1	CATSTYASGTSGRAINEQFF	TGTGCCACCAGCACATACGCCTCCGGGACTAGCGGGAGGGCCATTAATGAGCAGTTCTTC
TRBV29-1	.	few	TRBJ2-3	CSVDTQYF	TGCAGCGTTGATACGCAGTATTTT
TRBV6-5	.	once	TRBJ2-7	CASSYSRIDYEQYF	TGTGCCAGCAGTTACTCCCGGATAGACTACGAGCAGTACTTC
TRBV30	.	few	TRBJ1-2	CASRTVYGYTF	TGTGCCTCGAGGACAGTCTATGGCTACACCTTC
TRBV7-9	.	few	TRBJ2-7	CASSLALWEAPYEQYF	TGTGCCAGCAGCTTAGCGCTATGGGAGGCGCCCTACGAGCAGTACTTC
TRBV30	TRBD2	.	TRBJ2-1	CAWSDLAGEQFF	TGTGCCTGGAGCGATCTAGCGGGTGAGCAGTTCTTC
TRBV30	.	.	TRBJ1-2	CAWSALRRTYGYTF	TGTGCCTGGAGTGCCCTCCGACGGACCTATGGCTACACCTTC
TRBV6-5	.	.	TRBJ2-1	CASSYSEVSYNEQFF	TGTGCCAGCAGTTACTCCGAAGTCTCCTACAATGAGCAGTTCTTC
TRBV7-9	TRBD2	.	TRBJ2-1	CASSVAGVGYNEQFF	TGTGCCAGCAGCGTAGCGGGAGTTGGCTACAATGAGCAGTTCTTC
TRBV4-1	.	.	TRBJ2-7	CASSLGYEQYF	TGCGCCAGCAGCCTTGGATACGAGCAGTACTTC
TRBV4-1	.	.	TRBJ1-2	CASSQVNGQGGGYTF	TGCGCCAGCAGCCAAGTAAACGGCCAGGGAGGTGGCTACACCTTC
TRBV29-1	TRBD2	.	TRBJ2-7	CSVYSGSNEQYF	TGCAGCGTTTACAGCGGGAGCAACGAGCAGTACTTC
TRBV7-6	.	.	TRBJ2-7	CASSSLKGEQYF	TGTGCCAGCAGCTCGCTAAAGGGAGAGCAGTACTTC
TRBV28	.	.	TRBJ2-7	CASRDKYEQYF	TGTGCCAGCAGGGACAAGTACGAGCAGTACTTC